This TCR beta chain was obtained from a study of PD-L1 blockade in urothelial cancer. CDR3 length equals 17 residues. V shed 4 bases and J 5 bases; nucleotides not matched to a gene: 12. Germline CDR1 is SGHRS and CDR2 is YFSETQ. Sequencing was performed with immunoSEQ multiplex PCR; in TCRdb, only in-frame clones are kept and a portion is missing. The data show about 80,000 clones, about nine tenths seen once. This clonotype was obtained from a woman aged 70-85 years with urothelial cancer. J is TRBJ2-1 and V is TRBV5-1; 10 bases map to TRBD2. The input for sequencing was PBMCs, taken around atezolizumab (anti-PD-L1) treatment. DNA for the CDR3: TGCGCCAGCAGCCCCGCGGGAAAAGCGGGGGGGAACAATGAGCAGTTCTTC. It specifies CASSPAGKAGGNNEQFF.